One T cell receptor (delta chain) is described in this entry. Its antigen is not identified. The protein that TCRdb holds for this DNA derives from a much larger clone and differs from the translated DNA at residue 10, which likely indicates a read error; the protein shown here is translated from the DNA. TCRdb re-called the multiplex PCR reads through CATT. The table has some 100,000 delta-chain clones, 1.4% seen once. This sample stems from a study of γδ T cells in repeated Plasmodium falciparum infection. For the study at large: Timepoints: baseline, immediately before selected infections, and 21 days after every infection. Study results and caveats: Vgamma9/Vdelta2+ repertoires stayed stably polyclonal over time and infection.

Gammadelta T cells were flow-sorted from PBMC into Vgamma9/Vdelta2+ and Vdelta2-negative populations for bulk analysis. This CDR3 has 18 amino acids. Trimming cost V 1 base and J 0 bases, with 24 bases left between them. Germline V gene sequence: CDR1 TVYSNPD, CDR2 GDNSRS (reference sequence). The sample comprised gamma-delta T cells from blood. This TCR came from a pool of human donors (malaria-infected and uninfected, not separated). The rearrangement uses TRDV3 and TRDJ1; TRDD3 might be the D (6 bases). The CDR3 sequence is CAFNWSWGLRLYTDKLIF. CDR3 nucleotides: TGTGCCTTTAATTGGAGCTGGGGACTTCGCTTGTACACCGATAAACTCATCTTT.